Listed below are T cell receptor beta chains from one sample, sequenced in a study of T cell clonotyping in hematopoietic cell transplantation. Clones were read by immunoSEQ multiplex PCR, and TCRdb kept only the in-frame ones, dropping some. The data contain about 69,000 clones, around 94% of them singletons. The sample was peripheral blood mononuclear cells. The receptors stem from a man aged 50 to 60 in good health. Some clones in this sample may be carry-over from other donors' samples. CDR3s include the opening cysteine and the closing phenylalanine or tryptophan. D genes are given only for firm matches. Not all rows give a size; the values are once, few, many and, for expanded clones, a class.

cdr3_nt: TGTGCCAGTAGTCCTCCGTTGGGGGGCGCATATGGCTACACCTTC; cdr3_aa: CASSPPLGGAYGYTF; v_call: TRBV19; d_call: -; j_call: TRBJ1-2; clone_size: -
cdr3_nt: TGTGCCAGCTCAACCTCTGGGGCCAACTCTCACTACGAGCAGTACTTC; cdr3_aa: CASSTSGANSHYEQYF; v_call: TRBV18; d_call: -; j_call: TRBJ2-7; clone_size: -
cdr3_nt: TGTGCCAGTAATACTGGGGGCTATGGCTACACCTTC; cdr3_aa: CASNTGGYGYTF; v_call: TRBV5-6; d_call: -; j_call: TRBJ1-2; clone_size: -
cdr3_nt: TGTGCCAGCAGCGGGACAGCTAAAGAGACCCAGTACTTC; cdr3_aa: CASSGTAKETQYF; v_call: TRBV7-2; d_call: TRBD1; j_call: TRBJ2-5; clone_size: -
cdr3_nt: TGTGCCAGCACCGATCCGACAGGGGGCGCCCACGAGCAGTACTTC; cdr3_aa: CASTDPTGGAHEQYF; v_call: TRBV28; d_call: TRBD1; j_call: TRBJ2-7; clone_size: once
cdr3_nt: TGTGCCAGCAGCGTAGTTGGTTCTGCTAGCACAGATACGCAGTATTTT; cdr3_aa: CASSVVGSASTDTQYF; v_call: TRBV9; d_call: -; j_call: TRBJ2-3; clone_size: -
cdr3_nt: TGTGCCAGCAGTCAAGGTGTAAGAGCTTTCTTT; cdr3_aa: CASSQGVRAFF; v_call: TRBV6-5; d_call: -; j_call: TRBJ1-1; clone_size: -
cdr3_nt: TGTGCCAGCAGCTTAGCGGGGACAGGGGACCCCTACGAGCAGTACTTC; cdr3_aa: CASSLAGTGDPYEQYF; v_call: TRBV7-2; d_call: TRBD1; j_call: TRBJ2-7; clone_size: -
cdr3_nt: TGCGCCAGCAGCTTCACTACAGGGGGCGAGCAGTACTTC; cdr3_aa: CASSFTTGGEQYF; v_call: TRBV5-1; d_call: TRBD1; j_call: TRBJ2-7; clone_size: -
cdr3_nt: TGTGCCAGCAGATCCAGGGGCGCTGGGGCCAACGTCCTGACTTTC; cdr3_aa: CASRSRGAGANVLTF; v_call: TRBV6-5; d_call: -; j_call: TRBJ2-6; clone_size: -
cdr3_nt: TGCGCCAGCAGCTTCGCGGGGGGATACACAGATACGCAGTATTTT; cdr3_aa: CASSFAGGYTDTQYF; v_call: TRBV5-1; d_call: TRBD2; j_call: TRBJ2-3; clone_size: -
cdr3_nt: TGTGCCAGCAGTTACTTATCAGGGGTGCTGACCGGGGAGCTGTTTTTT; cdr3_aa: CASSYLSGVLTGELFF; v_call: TRBV6-6; d_call: -; j_call: TRBJ2-2; clone_size: once
cdr3_nt: TGTGCCAGCAGTTACTTGGGGGGCAGCCAGCAGGGCTACACCTTC; cdr3_aa: CASSYLGGSQQGYTF; v_call: TRBV6-5; d_call: -; j_call: TRBJ1-2; clone_size: -
cdr3_nt: TGTGCCAGCAGTCTCCTGATGGGGGAGAACACTGAAGCTTTCTTT; cdr3_aa: CASSLLMGENTEAFF; v_call: TRBV6-5; d_call: -; j_call: TRBJ1-1; clone_size: -
cdr3_nt: TGTGCCAGCAGTTTATGGGGACAGAACAATCAGCCCCAGCATTTT; cdr3_aa: CASSLWGQNNQPQHF; v_call: TRBV27; d_call: TRBD1; j_call: TRBJ1-5; clone_size: -
cdr3_nt: TGTGCCAGCAGCCGTCAGGGGAATGAGCAGTTCTTC; cdr3_aa: CASSRQGNEQFF; v_call: TRBV11-2; d_call: -; j_call: TRBJ2-1; clone_size: -
cdr3_nt: TGTGCCAGCAGGACTAGCGGGGGGACCGGGGAGCTGTTTTTT; cdr3_aa: CASRTSGGTGELFF; v_call: TRBV6-1; d_call: TRBD2; j_call: TRBJ2-2; clone_size: -
cdr3_nt: TGTGCCACCGTCGGGGGTACAGAAGCTTTCTTT; cdr3_aa: CATVGGTEAFF; v_call: TRBV19; d_call: -; j_call: TRBJ1-1; clone_size: -
cdr3_nt: TGTGCCAGCAGTGACACTAGCGGGGGCACAGATACGCAGTATTTT; cdr3_aa: CASSDTSGGTDTQYF; v_call: TRBV6-4; d_call: TRBD2; j_call: TRBJ2-3; clone_size: -
cdr3_nt: TGCAGCGTTGAACGCCGGGGGGGGCCCCAAGCTTTCTTT; cdr3_aa: CSVERRGGPQAFF; v_call: TRBV29-1; d_call: -; j_call: TRBJ1-1; clone_size: -
cdr3_nt: TGTGCCAGCAGCTTAAAGGGACAGGGCCACACTGAAGCTTTCTTT; cdr3_aa: CASSLKGQGHTEAFF; v_call: TRBV7-9; d_call: TRBD1; j_call: TRBJ1-1; clone_size: -
cdr3_nt: TGTGCCAGTAGTATTAGCGCGGGGTTCGCGAACACCGGGGAGCTGTTTTTT; cdr3_aa: CASSISAGFANTGELFF; v_call: TRBV19; d_call: -; j_call: TRBJ2-2; clone_size: once